This passage covers 10 T cell receptor beta chains from one sample sequenced in a study of shared T cell receptors in the human thymus. Sequencing was performed with immunoSEQ multiplex PCR; in TCRdb, only in-frame clones are kept and a portion is missing. The sample lists roughly 560,000 clones, around 78% occurring once. This same sample was also part of a study on human thymus T cells.

The sample taken for sequencing was thymocytes. All receptors derive from a boy younger than two with a congenital heart defect.

The chain has TRBV15 and TRBJ2-7, with TRBD2 matching over 7 bases. There are 15 residues in the CDR3. The germline gives CDR1 LNHNV, CDR2 YYDKDF (reference sequence). V lost 0 bases to trimming and J lost 3 bases; unmatched junction nucleotides: 5. CDR3 sequence: CATSRDRAGFYEQYF. CDR3 sequence (DNA): TGTGCCACCAGCAGAGATCGAGCGGGGTTCTACGAGCAGTACTTC.

The V gene is TRBV5-6, the J gene TRBJ2-7; 7 bases map to TRBD1. Trimming at V came to 5 bases and at J to 3 bases, leaving 17 bases not matched to a gene. Germline V gene lookup returns CDR1 SGHDT and CDR2 YYEEEE. The CDR3 contains 17 residues. CDR3 protein: CASRLQVPGQSNYEQYF. CDR3 DNA sequence: TGTGCCAGCAGGCTCCAGGTCCCGGGACAGTCAAACTACGAGCAGTACTTC.

The chain links TRBV6-1 to TRBJ2-3, with 7 bases matching TRBD2. The CDR3 is 12 amino acids. V shed 11 bases, J shed 5 bases, and the junction held 7 bases outside the gene matches. The germline gives CDR1 MNHNS, CDR2 SASEGT. CDR3 DNA sequence: TGTGCCGGGGGAGGGAGCGGAGATACGCAGTATTTT. Protein: CAGGGSGDTQYF.

This sequence joins TRBV5-1 and TRBJ2-7, with D perhaps matching TRBD1 (6 bases). This CDR3 is 12 amino acids long. Germline V gene data show CDR1 as SGHRS and CDR2 as YFSETQ. Trimming took 2 bases from V and 7 from J, leaving 10 bases between them. The CDR3: CASSFTGREQYF. Here the CDR3 DNA reads TGCGCCAGCAGCTTCACAGGGAGAGAGCAGTACTTC.

Comment on this clone: The same CDR3 is also encoded by other DNA sequences in this sample. The chain employs TRBV10-2 and TRBJ1-1; 9 bases are a match to TRBD1. The CDR3 is made up of 13 amino acids. Trimming at V came to 6 bases and at J to 5 bases, leaving 4 bases not matched to a gene. Germline loops: CDR1 WSHSY, CDR2 SAAADI. The CDR3 here is CASRTDRGTEAFF. The CDR3 nucleotides read TGCGCCAGCAGGACCGACAGGGGGACTGAAGCTTTCTTT.

The chain carries TRBV28 and TRBJ2-5; 9 nucleotides agree with TRBD2. Germline V gives CDR1 MDHEN, CDR2 SYDVKM. V shed 11 bases and J 5 bases; nucleotides not matched to a gene: 24. The CDR3 runs to 18 residues. Here the CDR3 reads CASRGGAMRRDPPETQYF. The CDR3 DNA reads TGTGCCTCTCGCGGGGGGGCTATGCGGCGGGACCCACCGGAGACCCAGTACTTC.

The gene calls are TRBV11-2 and TRBJ2-1; D remains ambiguous. The germline V and J ends were trimmed by 4 bases and 0 bases, with 10 bases remaining between them. Germline V lookup: CDR1 SGHAT, CDR2 FQNNGV. This CDR3 has 15 residues. This chain's CDR3 is CASSSEPRSYNEQFF. The DNA of the CDR3 is TGTGCCAGCAGCTCCGAGCCACGCTCCTACAATGAGCAGTTCTTC. The complete variable domain, with remaining parts taken from reference TRBV11-2 and TRBJ2-1, reads EAGVAQSPRYKIIEKRQSVAFWCNPISGHATLYWYQQILGQGPKLLIQFQNNGVVDDSQLPKDRFSAERLKGVDSTLKIQPAKLEDSAVYLCASSSEPRSYNEQFFGPGTRLTVL.

This chain uses TRBV29-1 with TRBJ2-1, with 7 nucleotides matching TRBD1. Per the germline V gene, CDR1 is SQVTM and CDR2 is ANQGSEA. The CDR3 spans 16 residues. The ends lost 0 bases at V and 5 bases at J; junction bases unmatched: 10. The CDR3, as DNA: TGCAGCGTTGAAGAGGCCCGGACAGGCCCGAACAATGAGCAGTTCTTC. Amino acid sequence: CSVEEARTGPNNEQFF.

V is TRBV11-3 and J is TRBJ1-2; D call uncertain. Per the germline V gene, CDR1 is SGHNT and CDR2 is YENEEA. CDR3 length equals 13 residues. The V end lost 5 bases, the J end lost 2 bases, and 9 bases lay between the germline ends. This CDR3 reads CASSPTTNYGYTF. CDR3 sequence (DNA): TGTGCCAGCAGCCCGACGACAAACTATGGCTACACCTTC.

This clone was seen a single time. V and J are TRBV5-1 and TRBJ2-2, with D possibly being TRBD2 (6 bases). The CDR3 consists of 16 residues. Germline V gives CDR1 SGHRS, CDR2 YFSETQ. V was clipped by 0 bases and J by 6 bases, with 15 bases between them. CDR3: CASSLVLTSSAGELFF. In nucleotides, the CDR3 is TGCGCCAGCAGCTTGGTTCTTACTAGCTCGGCCGGGGAGCTGTTTTTT.